These T cell receptor beta chains were read from a single sample in a study of blood T cell repertoires in COVID-19. Sequenced by immunoSEQ multiplex PCR; TCRdb stores in-frame clones only, minus some. The sample yields roughly 250,000 clones, approximately 86% seen once. Source material: peripheral blood. These receptors came from a woman aged 80 or over with active or convalescent COVID-19. Both conserved end residues are part of each CDR3. The D gene is left open where the match is weak. The listing skips clone size in some rows; elsewhere it reads once, few, many or a size class.

V	J	size	D	length	CDR3	DNA
TRBV6-6	TRBJ1-3	-	-	15	CASSYSRGWGNTIYF	TGTGCCAGCAGTTACTCCAGGGGCTGGGGAAACACCATATATTTT
TRBV11-2	TRBJ1-6	-	TRBD1	15	CASSGRTGGDSPLHF	TGTGCCAGCAGCGGAAGAACAGGGGGCGATTCACCCCTCCACTTT
TRBV6-5	TRBJ2-1	-	-	15	CASSNTRTKHNEQFF	TGTGCCAGCAGTAACACCCGGACTAAACACAATGAGCAGTTCTTC
TRBV2	TRBJ2-2	-	-	16	CASSHEAPLNTGELFF	TGTGCCAGCAGTCACGAGGCGCCCCTGAACACCGGGGAGCTGTTTTTT
TRBV2	TRBJ1-6	-	-	17	CASSEFGESSYNSPLHF	TGTGCCAGCAGTGAATTTGGAGAGTCGTCCTATAATTCACCCCTCCACTTT
TRBV21-1	TRBJ1-4	few	-	12	CASSLPRGKLFF	TGTGCCAGCAGCCTCCCCAGGGGAAAACTGTTTTTT
TRBV5-6	TRBJ2-7	-	TRBD1	13	CASSPGQGSEQYF	TGTGCCAGCAGCCCGGGACAGGGGAGCGAGCAGTACTTC
TRBV2	TRBJ1-2	-	-	12	CATQDSLAGYTF	TGTGCCACCCAGGACAGTTTAGCGGGCTACACCTTC
TRBV7-9	TRBJ2-1	-	-	14	CASSLGGLGGEQFF	TGTGCCAGCAGCTTAGGGGGCCTGGGTGGTGAGCAGTTCTTC
TRBV19	TRBJ2-7	-	-	15	CASSRGQSSSYEQYF	TGTGCCAGCAGCAGGGGCCAATCGAGCTCCTACGAGCAGTACTTC
TRBV29-1	TRBJ2-5	-	-	12	CSAEWGRETQYF	TGCAGCGCGGAGTGGGGGCGGGAGACCCAGTACTTC
TRBV5-1	TRBJ2-7	-	-	15	CASSFHRDDLYEQYF	TGCGCCAGCAGCTTTCACCGGGATGACTTATACGAGCAGTACTTC
TRBV27	TRBJ2-1	-	-	15	CASSLGGLSYNEQFF	TGTGCCAGCAGTTTAGGTGGACTCTCCTACAATGAGCAGTTCTTC
TRBV28	TRBJ2-4	-	-	14	CASSGNRGKNIQYF	TGTGCCAGCAGCGGAAATCGAGGCAAAAACATTCAGTACTTC
TRBV5-1	TRBJ1-4	-	-	14	CASSLEGEVGKLFF	TGCGCCAGCAGCTTGGAGGGGGAAGTAGGGAAACTGTTTTTT
TRBV24-1	TRBJ2-1	-	TRBD2	19	CATSDLPGLGTSSYNEQFF	TGTGCCACCAGTGATCTACCGGGACTAGGTACCAGCTCCTACAATGAGCAGTTCTTC
TRBV29-1	TRBJ2-5	-	TRBD2	14	CSVAASGDQETQYF	TGCAGCGTTGCGGCTAGCGGGGATCAAGAGACCCAGTACTTC
TRBV7-2	TRBJ2-5	-	-	13	CASSLYLRETQYF	TGTGCCAGCAGCCTCTATTTGAGGGAGACCCAGTACTTC
TRBV25-1	TRBJ1-4	-	TRBD1	14	CATQTDRGNEKLFF	TGTGCCACCCAAACGGACAGGGGGAATGAAAAACTGTTTTTT
TRBV7-6	TRBJ1-4	-	TRBD1	15	CASSSPDRGREKLFF	TGTGCCAGCAGCTCCCCGGACAGGGGAAGGGAAAAACTGTTTTTT
TRBV5-4	TRBJ1-6	few	-	15	CASSIQGLLGSPLHF	TGTGCCAGCAGCATACAGGGTTTACTGGGATCACCCCTCCACTTT
TRBV1	TRBJ2-1	-	-	18	CTSSPGTKFTRATNEQFF	TGCACCAGCAGCCCCGGGACTAAGTTTACCCGCGCGACGAATGAGCAGTTCTTC
TRBV6-1	TRBJ1-1	few	TRBD1	17	CASSEAFTGGPKTEAFF	TGTGCCAGCAGTGAAGCCTTCACAGGGGGGCCAAAAACTGAAGCTTTCTTT
TRBV19	TRBJ1-5	-	TRBD1	15	CASSNTGGASQPQHF	TGTGCCAGTAGTAACACAGGGGGCGCGAGTCAGCCCCAGCATTTT
TRBV19	TRBJ1-4	few	TRBD1	15	CASSTPGTGPEKLFF	TGTGCCAGTAGTACTCCCGGGACAGGGCCAGAAAAACTGTTTTTT
TRBV7-2	TRBJ2-7	-	-	14	CASSYSGSLREQYF	TGTGCCAGCAGCTATTCCGGGAGTCTGAGGGAGCAGTACTTC
TRBV11-2	TRBJ2-7	few	-	15	CASSFPQTGTYEQYF	TGTGCCAGCAGCTTCCCACAGACAGGAACCTACGAGCAGTACTTC
TRBV19	TRBJ2-7	-	TRBD1	15	CASSSRQGPPYEQYF	TGTGCCAGTAGCAGCCGACAGGGGCCACCCTACGAGCAGTACTTC
TRBV19	TRBJ2-7	few	TRBD1	15	CASSIKRGQSYEQYF	TGTGCCAGTAGTATTAAGAGGGGACAGTCCTACGAGCAGTACTTC
TRBV5-6	TRBJ1-4	-	-	14	CASSLGGKNEKLFF	TGTGCCAGCAGCTTAGGCGGAAAGAATGAAAAACTGTTTTTT
TRBV10-2	TRBJ2-2	-	TRBD1	14	CASRNTGGTGELFF	TGCGCCAGCAGAAACACAGGGGGCACCGGGGAGCTGTTTTTT
TRBV10-1	TRBJ2-1	-	TRBD2	16	CASSLSSGSSYNEQFF	TGCGCCAGCAGCCTTAGTAGCGGGAGCTCCTACAATGAGCAGTTCTTC
TRBV5-1	TRBJ2-5	-	TRBD1	16	CASSPGTGGRQETQYF	TGCGCCAGCAGCCCGGGGACAGGGGGAAGGCAAGAGACCCAGTACTTC
TRBV15	TRBJ2-3	-	TRBD1	17	CATSSPLDRGWSDTQYF	TGTGCCACCAGCAGTCCATTGGACAGGGGGTGGTCAGATACGCAGTATTTT
TRBV7-2	TRBJ1-2	-	TRBD1	13	CASSLDREYGYTF	TGTGCCAGCAGCCTTGACAGGGAGTATGGCTACACCTTC
TRBV28	TRBJ2-7	-	-	15	CASNPQGMVSYEQYF	TGTGCCAGCAACCCGCAGGGTATGGTCTCCTACGAGCAGTACTTC
TRBV7-9	TRBJ1-6	-	-	15	CASSQTGWSNSPLHF	TGTGCCAGCAGCCAAACAGGGTGGAGTAATTCACCCCTCCACTTT